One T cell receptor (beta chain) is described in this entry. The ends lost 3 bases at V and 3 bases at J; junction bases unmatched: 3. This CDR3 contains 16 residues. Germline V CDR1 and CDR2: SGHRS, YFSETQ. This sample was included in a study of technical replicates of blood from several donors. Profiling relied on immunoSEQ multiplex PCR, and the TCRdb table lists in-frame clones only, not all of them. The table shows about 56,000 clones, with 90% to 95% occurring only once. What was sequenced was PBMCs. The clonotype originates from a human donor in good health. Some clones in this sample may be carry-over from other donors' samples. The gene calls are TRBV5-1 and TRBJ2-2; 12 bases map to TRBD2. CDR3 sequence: CASSWRLAGDTGELFF. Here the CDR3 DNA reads TGCGCCAGCAGCTGGAGACTAGCGGGAGACACCGGGGAGCTGTTTTTT.